Shown below are 4 T cell receptor beta chains from a single sample sequenced in a study of STAT5B mutations in CD4+ large granular lymphocyte leukemia. Assay: immunoSEQ multiplex PCR; the TCRdb copy retains only in-frame clones and omits some. The repertoire has about 22,000 clones, 60% to 85% of them found once; the top ten carry about 0.4%. The sequenced material came from CD4+ T cells from blood buffy coats. These receptors all come from a human donor in good health.

This rearrangement joins TRBV9 to TRBJ1-6; D is possibly TRBD1 (5 bases). There are 17 residues in the CDR3. V lost 3 bases and J lost 3, with 16 bases in between. Germline CDR1 is SGDLS and CDR2 is YYNGEE. The CDR3 nucleotides are TGTGCCAGCAGCGGCGAGGTGACAGCTAACTATAATTCACCCCTCCACTTT. Translated: CASSGEVTANYNSPLHF. Looking up the rest from reference TRBV9 and TRBJ1-6 gives the full variable domain: DSGVTQTPKHLITATGQRVTLRCSPRSGDLSVYWYQQSLDQGLQFLIQYYNGEERAKGNILERFSAQQFPDLHSELNLSSLELGDSALYFCASSGEVTANYNSPLHFGNGTRLTVT.

The J gene is TRBJ2-5, the V gene TRBV7-8; D is ambiguous. From germline, CDR1 is SGHVS and CDR2 FQNEAQ. This CDR3 is 15 amino acids long. The V gene lost 7 bases and the J gene lost 1 base, with 16 bases spanning the gap. CDR3 nucleotide sequence: TGTGCCAGCAACCCGACGGCTCGGGTCCAAGAGACCCAGTACTTC. Translating it yields CASNPTARVQETQYF.

This clone was detected only a few times. The rearrangement uses TRBV5-1 and TRBJ1-2; 9 bases align to TRBD1. V trimming: 4 bases; J trimming: 4 bases; junction bases outside the gene matches: 17. The V gene's germline CDR1 is SGHRS and CDR2 YFSETQ. The CDR3 has 18 residues. CDR3 amino acids: CASSPESDRGSLGYGYTF. The CDR3 DNA reads TGCGCCAGCAGCCCAGAATCCGACAGGGGGAGTTTGGGCTATGGCTACACCTTC. The full variable domain, completed using reference TRBV5-1 and TRBJ1-2, is KAGVTQTPRYLIKTRGQQVTLSCSPISGHRSVSWYQQTPGQGLQFLFEYFSETQRNKGNFPGRFSGRQFSNSRSEMNVSTLELGDSALYLCASSPESDRGSLGYGYTFGSGTRLTVV.

The V gene is TRBV2, the J gene TRBJ1-2; a possible D gene is TRBD1 (6 bases). Trimming removed 7 bases from V and 0 bases from J, with 21 bases in between. CDR1 and CDR2 (germline): SNHLY, FYNNEI. The CDR3 is 17 amino acids. In DNA, the CDR3 is TGTGCCAGCACAAGAGAGGGGGTTATTCCCGCTAACTATGGCTACACCTTC. Residues: CASTREGVIPANYGYTF.